A single sample is the source of the 22 T cell receptor beta chains below, sequenced in a study of cytotoxic CD8 clonotypes in ibrutinib-treated CLL. Repertoires were generated with immunoSEQ multiplex PCR, while TCRdb's copy carries only in-frame clones and drops some. This table has approximately 170,000 clones, roughly 84% appearing once. The starting material was PBMCs, obtained at disease progression, from a patient treated with ibrutinib. The receptors stem from a human donor with chronic lymphocytic leukemia.

About this clone: Other DNA sequences from this sample encode an identical CDR3 as well. V is TRBV5-1 and J is TRBJ2-1, with 7 positions matching TRBD1. The ends lost 4 bases at V and 1 base at J; junction bases unmatched: 2. The CDR3 has 14 amino acids. Germline V CDR1 and CDR2: SGHRS, YFSETQ. The chain's CDR3 is CASSLQGSYNEQFF. The CDR3 DNA reads TGCGCCAGCAGCCTACAGGGGTCCTACAATGAGCAGTTCTTC.

This chain links TRBV7-3 with TRBJ2-7; 11 positions agree with TRBD2. This CDR3 contains 15 residues. The J segment lost 2 bases and the V segment lost 0 bases, leaving 0 bases of the junction unmatched. Germline CDR1 SGHTA, CDR2 FQGTGA. The CDR3 DNA reads TGTGCCAGCAGCTTAACTAGCGGGAGGGCCTACGAGCAGTACTTC. Its translation: CASSLTSGRAYEQYF.

This sequence joins TRBV5-1 and TRBJ2-1; 8 nucleotides align to TRBD2. CDR1 and CDR2 (germline): SGHRS, YFSETQ. The CDR3 contains 15 residues. The ends lost 7 bases at V and 5 bases at J; junction bases unmatched: 11. The CDR3 region has the DNA TGCGCCAGCCCCGGGGGGGAAGGCATAAACAATGAGCAGTTCTTC. Amino acids: CASPGGEGINNEQFF.

This chain joins TRBV5-4 and TRBJ2-1; TRBD2 is a possible D gene (6 bases). CDR1 and CDR2 from the germline V gene are SGHNT and YYREEE (reference sequence). The CDR3 is made up of 15 amino acids. Trimming cost V 2 bases and J 1 base, with 10 bases left between them. The CDR3 sequence is CASSFGSGSYNEQFF. In DNA form, the CDR3 reads TGTGCCAGCAGCTTTGGTAGCGGATCCTACAATGAGCAGTTCTTC.

This chain joins TRBV5-1 and TRBJ2-3; maybe TRBD2 (5 bases). The length of the CDR3 is 14 residues. V gave up 4 bases and J gave up 5 bases, with 14 bases separating them. Germline lookup yields CDR1 SGHRS and CDR2 YFSETQ. The CDR3 DNA reads TGCGCCAGCAGCCGTGATACTGGGAGAGATACGCAGTATTTT. It is translated as CASSRDTGRDTQYF.

The chain couples TRBV5-1 to TRBJ2-2; possible D gene TRBD2, 6 bases. The V gene lost 4 bases and the J gene lost 6 bases, with 16 bases spanning the gap. This CDR3 is 15 amino acids long. Germline CDR1 and CDR2: SGHRS and YFSETQ. The CDR3 protein is CASSLKVREAGELFF. In nucleotides, the CDR3 is TGCGCCAGCAGCCTAAAGGTCAGGGAGGCCGGGGAGCTGTTTTTT.

The V and J genes are TRBV30 and TRBJ1-2; D gene uncertain. V was pared by 5 bases and J by 2 bases, with 12 bases between. The CDR3 consists of 13 residues. Germline V gene data show CDR1 as GTSNPN and CDR2 as SVGIG (reference sequence). The chain's CDR3 is CAWGTRENYGYTF. The DNA for the CDR3 is TGTGCCTGGGGCACCCGGGAGAACTATGGCTACACCTTC.

The V and J genes are TRBV5-6 and TRBJ2-7; D is possibly TRBD1 or TRBD2 (5 bases each). Trimming took off 4 bases at V and 3 bases at J, with 23 bases between the two ends. The CDR3 covers 17 residues. Germline values: CDR1 SGHDT, CDR2 YYEEEE. The CDR3 sequence is CASSPALGTTLIYEQYF. In DNA, the CDR3 is TGTGCCAGCAGCCCAGCCCTCGGGACGACACTAATCTACGAGCAGTACTTC.

The J gene is TRBJ1-5, the V gene TRBV30, with D maybe TRBD1 (5 bases). Germline loops: CDR1 GTSNPN, CDR2 SVGIG (reference sequence). This CDR3 contains 13 residues. Trimming took 4 bases from V and 7 from J, leaving 14 bases between them. DNA of the CDR3: TGTGCCTGGACGACCAGGGCGTTACAGCCCCAGCATTTT. It encodes CAWTTRALQPQHF.

The gene calls are TRBV12-5 and TRBJ2-1; D is unresolved. This CDR3 has 13 amino acids. V shed 5 bases and J shed 4 bases, with 9 bases lying between them. CDR1 and CDR2 from the germline V gene are LGHNT and FRNRAP. The CDR3 region is CASGKTAYNEQFF. The CDR3 coding sequence is TGTGCTAGTGGTAAAACAGCTTACAATGAGCAGTTCTTC.

The V call is TRBV13, the J call TRBJ2-7; TRBD2 aligns across 8 bases. Germline V gene data show CDR1 as PRHDT and CDR2 as FYEKMQ (reference sequence). Trimming took 3 bases from V and 9 from J; bases not matched to a gene: 10. CDR3 length equals 14 residues. CDR3 DNA: TGTGCCAGCAGCTTCCCCCCGGGAGGGCCGCTGCAGTACTTC. It specifies CASSFPPGGPLQYF.

The rearrangement uses TRBV4-1 and TRBJ2-7; a possible D gene is TRBD1 (5 bases). The length of the CDR3 is 14 residues. In germline, CDR1 is MGHRA, CDR2 YSYEKL. The germline V and J ends were trimmed by 4 bases and 2 bases, with 12 bases remaining between them. CDR3 nucleotide sequence: TGCGCCAGCAGCCCCTGGGGCAGCCCCTACGAGCAGTACTTC. Translation gives CASSPWGSPYEQYF.

The rearrangement links TRBV4-1 to TRBJ1-1, with D perhaps matching TRBD1 (6 bases). The CDR3 contains 15 residues. Deletions cut 0 bases from V and 8 bases from J, with 16 bases between. Germline V lookup: CDR1 MGHRA, CDR2 YSYEKL. The CDR3 nucleotides read TGCGCCAGCAGCCAAGATCCGGTGGGGGGGCGGGAAGCTTTCTTT. Translating gives CASSQDPVGGREAFF.

The chain employs TRBV30 and TRBJ2-2, with TRBD2 as a possible D gene (6 bases). V lost 8 bases, J lost 1 base, and 11 bases lay in between. The CDR3 is made up of 13 amino acids. Per germline, CDR1 GTSNPN and CDR2 SVGIG (reference sequence). The CDR3, as DNA: TGTGCCGGAGGGACGGAGAACACCGGGGAGCTGTTTTTT. Residues: CAGGTENTGELFF.

V and J are TRBV6-6 and TRBJ2-7; D uncertain. V lost 8 bases to trimming and J lost 3 bases, with 14 bases between them. The CDR3 covers 13 residues. Germline V gene lookup returns CDR1 MNHNY and CDR2 SVGAGI (reference sequence). In DNA, the CDR3 is TGTGCCAGCCTTGAGTCTCAGCTCTACGAGCAGTACTTC. Its translation is CASLESQLYEQYF.

This clone has just one count. In DNA, the CDR3 is TGTGCCAGCAGCTTAAACCAGGGGTCGTACGGTACAGATACGCAGTATTTT. It encodes CASSLNQGSYGTDTQYF. This chain joins TRBV7-3 and TRBJ2-3; perhaps TRBD1 as D (6 bases). The germline CDR1 and CDR2 sequences are SGHTA and FQGTGA. The V end was cut by 1 base, the J end by 3 bases, with 17 bases between. This CDR3 has 17 residues.

This chain joins TRBV11-2 and TRBJ1-2; a possible D gene is TRBD1 (5 bases). Germline V gene lookup returns CDR1 SGHAT and CDR2 FQNNGV. Trimming removed 2 bases from V and 8 bases from J, with 12 bases in between. There are 13 residues in the CDR3. Written as DNA, the CDR3 is TGTGCCAGCAGCTTACGGTCGGGGGGAGGCTACACCTTC. Its translation is CASSLRSGGGYTF. The whole variable domain, remainder taken from reference TRBV11-2 and TRBJ1-2, is EAGVAQSPRYKIIEKRQSVAFWCNPISGHATLYWYQQILGQGPKLLIQFQNNGVVDDSQLPKDRFSAERLKGVDSTLKIQPAKLEDSAVYLCASSLRSGGGYTFGSGTRLTVV.

The chain combines TRBV6-1 with TRBJ1-4; the D is unclear. The germline V gene encodes CDR1 MNHNS and CDR2 SASEGT. V dropped 2 bases and J dropped 0 bases, with 10 bases sitting between them. This CDR3 spans 16 amino acids. CDR3 nucleotides: TGTGCCAGCAGTGAACGGCCTTTTGCAACTAATGAAAAACTGTTTTTT. This gives the protein CASSERPFATNEKLFF.

The chain couples TRBV6-1 to TRBJ2-2; D may be TRBD1 or TRBD2 (6 bases each). CDR3 size: 15 residues. In germline, CDR1 is MNHNS, CDR2 SASEGT. Between the trimmed V and J ends, which lost 7 bases and 6 bases, there was a span of 18 bases. CDR3 nucleotides: TGTGCCAGCACCGAAAGGGGGAGGCCCCCCGGGGAGCTGTTTTTT. Translation: CASTERGRPPGELFF.

The genes are TRBV30 and TRBJ2-5; no definite D call. CDR1 and CDR2 (germline): GTSNPN, SVGIG (reference sequence). The CDR3 sequence is 13 residues long. Deletions cut 0 bases from V and 4 bases from J, with 9 bases between. The CDR3 loop reads CAWSVRQRETQYF. The DNA for the CDR3 is TGTGCCTGGAGTGTAAGGCAGAGAGAGACCCAGTACTTC. Drawing the rest from reference TRBV30 and TRBJ2-5, the complete variable domain is SQTIHQWPATLVQPVGSPLSLECTVEGTSNPNLYWYRQAAGRGLQLLFYSVGIGQISSEVPQNLSASRPQDRQFILSSKKLLLSDSGFYLCAWSVRQRETQYFGPGTRLLVL.

This sequence joins TRBV5-4 and TRBJ1-2, with no clear D. The CDR3 length is 12 residues. V was shortened by 4 bases and J by 4 bases, with 8 bases between the two germline ends. Germline CDR1 SGHNT, CDR2 YYREEE (reference sequence). CDR3 sequence: CASSAWGYGYTF. CDR3 nucleotides: TGTGCCAGCAGCGCGTGGGGCTATGGCTACACCTTC. Complete variable domain (other parts from reference TRBV5-4 and TRBJ1-2): ETGVTQSPTHLIKTRGQQVTLRCSSQSGHNTVSWYQQALGQGPQFIFQYYREEENGRGNFPPRFSGLQFPNYSSELNVNALELDDSALYLCASSAWGYGYTFGSGTRLTVV.

The chain employs TRBV19 and TRBJ1-1; D is ambiguous. CDR3 length: 16 residues. Germline V CDR1 and CDR2: LNHDA, SQIVND (reference sequence). Trimming stripped 7 bases from V and 3 bases from J, with 21 bases between. The CDR3 bases are TGTGCCAGTACCCCCGGCCTTTATGTTAGGTACACTGAAGCTTTCTTT. Translation gives CASTPGLYVRYTEAFF.